The clone carrying this TCR beta chain came up a few times. This sample was included in a study of cytomegalovirus exposure and HLA in healthy donors. Assay used: immunoSEQ multiplex PCR; TCRdb lists only in-frame clones, some missing. The sample lists about 110,000 clones, around 85% seen once, with approximately 2.9% in the top ten. Trimming cost V 2 bases and J 7 bases, with 17 bases left between them. The CDR3 extends over 16 amino acids. Germline V gene data show CDR1 as MNHNS and CDR2 as SASEGT. The genes are TRBV6-1 and TRBJ1-4; D is perhaps TRBD1 (5 bases). The source is a woman aged 18-30 years in good health and CMV-seronegative. The sequencing input was PBMCs. CDR3 nucleotides: TGTGCCAGCAGTGAAAGGAGTGGGCAGGGAAGTGAAAAACTGTTTTTT. Protein: CASSERSGQGSEKLFF.